This T cell receptor (beta chain) appears in the sequencing data of a study of cytomegalovirus exposure and HLA in healthy donors. V trimming: 9 bases; J trimming: 3 bases; junction bases outside the gene matches: 9. The CDR3 consists of 14 residues. Germline V gives CDR1 LNHDA, CDR2 SQIVND (reference sequence). As concerns this clone: Its cognate antigen is unknown.

Both 60 Vbeta primers and 13 Jbeta primers went into the PCR. The data were produced by immunoSEQ multiplex PCR, yet TCRdb's version contains in-frame clones alone and is incomplete. The sample yields about 150,000 clones, more than 75% seen once. Findings and limits, study-wide: Researchers reported in a later analysis that common viral pathogens appeared linked to several top clusters. Researchers had no immune exposure information except CMV serostatus available. In an earlier analysis, in around 590 donors, most V segments appeared productive either ~87% or ~30% of the time. Rarity characterized most TCR sequences, yet some public TCRs appeared in many donors.

This TCR was recovered from a man aged 25 to 40 in good health and CMV-seropositive. The material sequenced was PBMCs. J is TRBJ2-7 and V is TRBV19; 9 bases are a match to TRBD1. CDR3 protein: CASQPGTGHYEQYF. The DNA of the CDR3 is TGTGCCAGCCAACCCGGGACAGGGCACTACGAGCAGTACTTC.